Described below is a single TCR beta chain sequence and its context. This sample was taken from a study of PD-L1 blockade in urothelial cancer. The wider study: When blood samples were assessed, the median T cell count was around 150,000.

TCRdb's table, derived via immunoSEQ multiplex PCR, lists solely in-frame clones and lacks some. This table holds around 30,000 clones, around four fifths found once. The time point: peripheral blood 6 weeks after treatment start. This CDR3 is built from 18 residues. Trimming removed 1 base from V and 0 bases from J; junction bases left unmatched: 6. Per the germline V gene, CDR1 is LGHNA and CDR2 is YNFKEQ. The rearrangement joins TRBV4-2 to TRBJ1-5, with 10 bases identical to TRBD1. The material sequenced was PBMCs, taken around atezolizumab (anti-PD-L1) treatment. The sequence derives from a man between 65 and 85 years old with urothelial cancer. CDR3 coding DNA: TGTGCCAGCAGCCAAGGGACAGGGGGGCAGAATAGCAATCAGCCCCAGCATTTT. It codes for CASSQGTGGQNSNQPQHF.